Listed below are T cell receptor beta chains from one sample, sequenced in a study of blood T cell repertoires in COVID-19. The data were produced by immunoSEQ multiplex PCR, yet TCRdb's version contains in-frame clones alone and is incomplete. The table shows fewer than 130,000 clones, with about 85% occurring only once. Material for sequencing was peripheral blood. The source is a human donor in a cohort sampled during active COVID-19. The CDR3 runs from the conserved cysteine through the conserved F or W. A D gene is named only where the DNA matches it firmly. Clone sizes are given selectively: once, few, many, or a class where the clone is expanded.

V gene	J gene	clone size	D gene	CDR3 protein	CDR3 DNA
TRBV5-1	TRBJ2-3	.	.	CASTETDTQYF	TGCGCCAGCACCGAGACAGATACGCAGTATTTT
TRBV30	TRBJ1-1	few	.	CAWATKLNTEAFF	TGTGCCTGGGCAACTAAGTTGAACACTGAAGCTTTCTTT
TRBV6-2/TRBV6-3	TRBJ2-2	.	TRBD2	CASSYGPGGLSGELFF	TGTGCCAGCAGTTACGGCCCGGGGGGGCTGAGCGGGGAGCTGTTTTTT
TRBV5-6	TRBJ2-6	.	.	CASSFRQYSGANVLTF	TGTGCCAGCAGCTTTCGTCAGTACTCTGGGGCCAACGTCCTGACTTTC
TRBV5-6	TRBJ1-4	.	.	CASSLKAGQTNEKLFF	TGTGCCAGCAGCTTGAAGGCAGGGCAAACTAATGAAAAACTGTTTTTT
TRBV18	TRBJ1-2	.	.	CASSLGSPNYGYTF	TGTGCCAGCTCACTGGGCAGCCCTAACTATGGCTACACCTTC
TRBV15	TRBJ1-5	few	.	CATSRGPSDQPQHF	TGTGCCACCAGCAGAGGTCCCAGTGATCAGCCCCAGCATTTT
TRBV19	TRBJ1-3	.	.	CASSDIGNTIYF	TGTGCCAGTAGTGACATCGGAAACACCATATATTTT
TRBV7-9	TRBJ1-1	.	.	CASSSQNGGAIAFF	TGTGCCAGCAGCTCCCAGAACGGAGGGGCGATAGCTTTCTTT
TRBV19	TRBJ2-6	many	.	CASSIKGGSGANVLTF	TGTGCCAGTAGTATCAAGGGCGGGTCTGGGGCCAACGTCCTGACTTTC
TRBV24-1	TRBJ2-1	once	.	CATSDPRTQNEQFF	TGTGCCACCAGTGATCCAAGGACTCAGAATGAGCAGTTCTTC
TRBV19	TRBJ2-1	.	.	CASSLSSPRYNEQFF	TGTGCCAGTAGTCTTAGTTCGCCGCGGTACAATGAGCAGTTCTTC
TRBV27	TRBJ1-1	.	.	CASSKDRLNTEAFF	TGTGCCAGCAGTAAAGACAGGCTGAACACTGAAGCTTTCTTT
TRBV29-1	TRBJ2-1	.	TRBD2	CSVSLAGGSTYNEQFF	TGCAGCGTGTCCCTAGCGGGAGGATCCACCTACAATGAGCAGTTCTTC
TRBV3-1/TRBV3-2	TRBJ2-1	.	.	CASSQLRDEKFF	TGTGCCAGCAGCCAATTACGGGATGAGAAGTTCTTC
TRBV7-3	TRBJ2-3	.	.	CASSSTLTGDTQYF	TGTGCCAGCAGCTCCACGTTAACTGGAGATACGCAGTATTTT
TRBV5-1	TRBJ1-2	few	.	CASCSGNNLDGYTF	TGCGCCAGCTGCTCAGGGAACAACCTAGATGGCTACACCTTC
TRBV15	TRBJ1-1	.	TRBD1	CATSRGDREGAFF	TGTGCCACCAGCAGGGGGGACAGGGAGGGAGCTTTCTTT
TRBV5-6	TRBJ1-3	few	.	CASSFWGPGGNTIYF	TGTGCCAGCAGCTTCTGGGGGCCGGGTGGAAACACCATATATTTT
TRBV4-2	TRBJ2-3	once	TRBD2	CASSQVGGGQGTSDTQYF	TGTGCCAGCAGCCAAGTCGGGGGGGGTCAAGGTACATCAGATACGCAGTATTTT
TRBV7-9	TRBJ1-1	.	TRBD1	CASSFTGEAEAFF	TGTGCCAGCAGCTTTACAGGGGAAGCTGAAGCTTTCTTT
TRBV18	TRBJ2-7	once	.	CASSPPGGFGTYEQYF	TGTGCCAGCTCACCTCCCGGAGGGTTCGGGACGTACGAGCAGTACTTC
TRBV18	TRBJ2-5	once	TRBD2	CASSLRLAPQETQYF	TGTGCCAGCTCACTCCGACTAGCGCCTCAAGAGACCCAGTACTTC
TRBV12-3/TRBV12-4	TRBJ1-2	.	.	CASSGQLWGYTF	TGTGCCAGCAGTGGGCAGCTATGGGGCTACACCTTC
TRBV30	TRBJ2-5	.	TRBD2	CAWSARILTSGRETQYF	TGTGCCTGGAGTGCCCGAATCCTGACTAGCGGGAGAGAGACCCAGTACTTC
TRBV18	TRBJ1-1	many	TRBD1	CASSHGQAETEAFF	TGTGCCAGCTCACACGGACAGGCTGAGACTGAAGCTTTCTTT
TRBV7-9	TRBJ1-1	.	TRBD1	CASSLKGDRGGTEAFF	TGTGCCAGCAGCTTAAAGGGAGACAGGGGGGGCACTGAAGCTTTCTTT
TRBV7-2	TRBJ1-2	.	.	CASSLDTRASNYGYTF	TGTGCCAGCAGCCTGGACACCCGCGCGTCCAACTATGGCTACACCTTC
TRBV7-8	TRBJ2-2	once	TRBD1	CASSVQGAAGELFF	TGTGCCAGCAGCGTACAGGGGGCTGCCGGGGAGCTGTTTTTT
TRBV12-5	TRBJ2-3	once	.	CASGGGPPSTDTQYF	TGTGCTAGTGGTGGGGGCCCCCCTAGCACAGATACGCAGTATTTT
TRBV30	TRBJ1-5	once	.	CAWSWGDYSNQPQHF	TGTGCCTGGAGTTGGGGAGATTATAGCAATCAGCCCCAGCATTTT
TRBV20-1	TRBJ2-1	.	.	CSATRGNEQFF	TGCAGTGCTACTCGGGGTAATGAGCAGTTCTTC
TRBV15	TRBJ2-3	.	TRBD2	CATSRGTSGNADTQYF	TGTGCCACCAGCAGAGGGACTAGCGGGAACGCAGATACGCAGTATTTT
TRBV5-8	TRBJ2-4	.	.	CASSLMGVDIQYF	TGTGCCAGCAGCTTGATGGGCGTGGACATTCAGTACTTC
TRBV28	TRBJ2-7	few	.	CASTILTGSSYEQYF	TGTGCCAGCACTATCCTCACAGGGAGCTCCTACGAGCAGTACTTC
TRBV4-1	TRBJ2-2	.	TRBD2	CASSLSFSGTVDTGELFF	TGCGCCAGCAGCCTCTCATTTAGCGGGACCGTTGACACCGGGGAGCTGTTTTTT
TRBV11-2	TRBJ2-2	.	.	CASRPQGNPAGTGELFF	TGTGCCAGCCGCCCACAGGGTAACCCCGCGGGCACCGGGGAGCTGTTTTTT
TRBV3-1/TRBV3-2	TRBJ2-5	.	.	CASQPTVSETQYF	TGTGCCAGCCAACCGACAGTTTCCGAGACCCAGTACTTC
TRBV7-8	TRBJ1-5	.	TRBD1	CASSPLDRGNQPQHF	TGTGCCAGCAGCCCCCTGGACAGGGGAAATCAGCCCCAGCATTTT
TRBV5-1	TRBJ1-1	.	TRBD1	CASGSGQGVRAFF	TGCGCCAGCGGCTCTGGACAGGGGGTGAGGGCTTTCTTT
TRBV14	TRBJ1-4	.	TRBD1	CASSHRQGAGEKLFF	TGTGCCAGCAGCCACCGACAGGGAGCGGGTGAAAAACTGTTTTTT
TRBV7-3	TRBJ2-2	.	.	CASSPLPANTGELFF	TGTGCCAGCAGCCCCCTCCCCGCGAACACCGGGGAGCTGTTTTTT
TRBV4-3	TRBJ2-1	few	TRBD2	CASSPGTSGGSENEQFF	TGCGCCAGCAGCCCAGGGACTAGCGGGGGGAGCGAAAATGAGCAGTTCTTC
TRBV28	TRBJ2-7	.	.	CASSLGISGRTYEQYF	TGTGCCAGCAGTTTGGGTATTAGCGGTAGGACCTACGAGCAGTACTTC
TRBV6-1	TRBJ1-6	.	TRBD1	CASSEQLRDRVRNSPLHF	TGTGCCAGCAGTGAACAGCTGAGGGACAGGGTGAGAAATTCACCCCTCCACTTT
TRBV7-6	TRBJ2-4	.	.	CASSLARAGRENIQYF	TGTGCCAGCAGCTTAGCTAGGGCGGGACGAGAAAACATTCAGTACTTC
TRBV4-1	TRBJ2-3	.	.	CASSQDPNTDTQYF	TGCGCCAGCAGCCAAGACCCAAACACAGATACGCAGTATTTT
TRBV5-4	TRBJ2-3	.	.	CASSPGGDTQYF	TGTGCCAGCAGCCCCGGGGGAGATACGCAGTATTTT
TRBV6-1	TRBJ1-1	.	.	CASSETRRVAEAFF	TGTGCCAGCAGTGAAACCCGCCGGGTCGCTGAAGCTTTCTTT
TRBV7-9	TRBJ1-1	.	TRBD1	CASSSQGGNTEAFF	TGTGCCAGCAGTTCTCAGGGGGGGAACACTGAAGCTTTCTTT
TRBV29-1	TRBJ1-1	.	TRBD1	CSDRGQGTEAFF	TGCAGCGACAGGGGGCAAGGCACTGAAGCTTTCTTT